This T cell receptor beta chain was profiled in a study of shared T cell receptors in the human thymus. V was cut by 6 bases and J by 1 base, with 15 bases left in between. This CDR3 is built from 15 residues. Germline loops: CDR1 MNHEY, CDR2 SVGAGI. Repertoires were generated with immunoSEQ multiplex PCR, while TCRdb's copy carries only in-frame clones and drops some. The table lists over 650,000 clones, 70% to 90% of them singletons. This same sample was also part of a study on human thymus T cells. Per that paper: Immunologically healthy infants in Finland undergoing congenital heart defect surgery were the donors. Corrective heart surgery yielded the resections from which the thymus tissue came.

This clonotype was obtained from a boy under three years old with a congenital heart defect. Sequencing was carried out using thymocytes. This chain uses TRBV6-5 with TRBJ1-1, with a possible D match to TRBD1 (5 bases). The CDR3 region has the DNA TGTGCCAGCAGCCTTACAGGAGGGAAGAACACTGAAGCTTTCTTT. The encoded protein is CASSLTGGKNTEAFF.